These T cell receptor beta chains were read from a single sample in a study of neurological immune-mediated disorders. From the 5' RACE reads, TCRdb called clonotypes with MiXCR, one entry per CDR3 protein. Here the sample spans about 78,000 distinct CDR3 sequences, 4.5% to 6.5% being singletons. Sequenced: PBMCs. These receptors were obtained from a woman younger than 45 with multiple sclerosis. The CDR3 runs from the conserved cysteine through the conserved F or W. A D gene is named only where the DNA matches it firmly. The size entry gives once, few, many, or a class for an expanded clone.

v_gene	j_gene	d_gene	abundance	CDR3aa	CDR3nt
TRBV5-8	TRBJ2-2	.	many	CASIIQQAGELFF	TGTGCCAGCATTATACAACAGGCCGGGGAGCTGTTTTTT
TRBV4-1	TRBJ2-6	.	many	CASSRNFGGASGANVLTF	TGCGCCAGCAGCCGTAACTTCGGGGGAGCCTCTGGGGCCAACGTCCTGACTTTC
TRBV11-2	TRBJ2-3	.	many	CASSLNLNTQYF	TGTGCCAGCAGCTTAAATCTGAATACGCAGTATTTT
TRBV12-3/TRBV12-4	TRBJ2-1	TRBD2	few	CASSSWTSGRVYNEQFF	TGTGCCAGCAGTTCCTGGACTAGCGGGAGGGTCTACAATGAGCAGTTCTTC
TRBV29-1	TRBJ1-1	TRBD1	once	CSIRQGTEAFF	TGCAGCATTCGACAGGGCACTGAAGCTTTCTTT
TRBV5-1	TRBJ2-6	.	many	CASSFEGANVLTF	TGCGCCAGCAGCTTTGAGGGGGCCAACGTCCTGACTTTC
TRBV5-1	TRBJ2-1	TRBD1	many	CASSLGRGLYNEQFF	TGCGCCAGCAGCTTAGGCAGGGGGCTGTACAATGAGCAGTTCTTC
TRBV2	TRBJ1-2	.	many	CASSDFKVYGYTF	TGTGCCAGCAGTGACTTCAAAGTCTATGGCTACACCTTC
TRBV4-1	TRBJ2-3	.	many	CASSSRHPGTSYTQYF	TGCGCCAGCAGCTCCCGACACCCCGGGACCTCCTATACGCAGTATTTT
TRBV20-1	TRBJ2-1	.	many	CSVGGNEQFF	TGCAGTGTCGGCGGGAATGAGCAGTTCTTC
TRBV20-1	TRBJ2-5	TRBD2	many	CSAPRTSAPETQYF	TGCAGTGCCCCTCGGACTAGCGCTCCTGAGACCCAGTACTTC
TRBV5-1	TRBJ2-3	.	many	CASSFQVVTDTQYF	TGCGCCAGCAGCTTTCAAGTGGTCACAGATACGCAGTATTTT
TRBV5-1	TRBJ1-6	.	few	CASSFGRTVNSPLHF	TGCGCCAGCAGCTTTGGGCGGACAGTGAATTCACCCCTCCACTTT
TRBV4-2	TRBJ2-7	.	many	CASSQESGQDEQYF	TGTGCCAGCAGCCAAGAAAGCGGGCAGGACGAGCAGTACTTC